The clone carrying this TCR beta chain was detected only a few times. These data come from a study of blood T cells in healthy people across ages. Trimming took off 1 base at V and 7 bases at J, with 16 bases between the two ends. Germline assignment: CDR1 SGHTA and CDR2 FQGNSA. The CDR3 is 16 amino acids. It was with a sample-barcoded 5' primer and a J-beta primer mix that a second PCR of about 7 to 12 cycles was run. One entry per CDR3 protein, called by TCRdb with MiXCR from the 5' RACE reads. This table holds nearly 800,000 distinct CDR3 sequences, about 61% found once. The chain has TRBV7-2 and TRBJ1-4; no definite D call. The sequencing input was blood. This TCR was recovered from a man aged 35-49 years in good health. The CDR3 here is CASSLDPVGPVEKLFF. In DNA, the CDR3 is TGTGCCAGCAGCTTAGATCCGGTCGGCCCGGTTGAAAAACTGTTTTTT.